The clone carrying this T cell receptor beta chain has more than one count but fewer than ten. The CDR3 covers 15 residues. The germline V and J ends were trimmed by 3 bases and 4 bases, with 13 bases remaining between them. These data come from a study of blood T cells in healthy people across ages. Together with a sample-barcoded 5' primer, a J-beta primer mix was included in a second PCR lasting about 7 to 12 cycles. TCRdb re-called the 5' RACE reads with MiXCR, one entry per CDR3 protein. Of hundreds of thousands of distinct CDR3 sequences listed, over 25% are singletons. The same data also went into a second study, on T cells of mothers and their children.

The sequence came from a boy younger than 10 in good health. This chain connects TRBV12-3 or TRBV12-4 to TRBJ1-5; no clear D. Sequenced input: blood. The CDR3 here is CASSFYSEPNQPQHF. The CDR3, as DNA: TGTGCCAGCAGTTTTTATTCGGAGCCAAATCAGCCCCAGCATTTT.